The rows below give T cell receptor beta chains drawn from one sample of a study of T cell responses to AZD1222 COVID-19 vaccine. TCRdb's table, derived via immunoSEQ multiplex PCR, lists solely in-frame clones and lacks some. The sample has 50,000 or so clones; over 75% are singletons. This material consisted of peripheral blood, taken 28 days after the second AZD1222 dose. The source of these receptors is an adult who received the AZD1222 COVID-19 vaccine. Both conserved end residues are part of each CDR3. Fields, in order: clone size, J gene, V gene, D gene, CDR3 DNA, CDR3 protein. D genes are given only for firm matches. Some rows have no size entry. The others give once, few or many, or a class for an expanded clone.

>.|TRBJ1-2|TRBV29-1|.
TGCAGCGTCTATAATCGGGCCGAAGATGGCTACACCTTC
CSVYNRAEDGYTF
>.|TRBJ2-1|TRBV4-3|.
TGCGCCAGCAGCCAAGATTTGGAGAGTTACAATGAGCAGTTCTTC
CASSQDLESYNEQFF
>.|TRBJ1-4|TRBV29-1|.
TGCAGCGTTGTAGGGCATGCAACTAATGAAAAACTGTTTTTT
CSVVGHATNEKLFF
>.|TRBJ2-1|TRBV12-5|.
TGTGCTAGTGGTTTGGGGACGGGTGAGCAGTTCTTC
CASGLGTGEQFF
>.|TRBJ1-5|TRBV27|.
TGTGCCAGCAGTTTATCAGCCTACCCTAGGGATCAGCCCCAGCATTTT
CASSLSAYPRDQPQHF
>.|TRBJ2-7|TRBV7-2|TRBD1
TGTGCCAGCAGCTTAGCGAATTACGGACAGGGTGGCTACGAGCAGTACTTC
CASSLANYGQGGYEQYF
>.|TRBJ2-1|TRBV6-2/TRBV6-3|.
TGTGCCAGCAGTTACTCGACTTACAATGAGCAGTTCTTC
CASSYSTYNEQFF
>.|TRBJ2-7|TRBV5-4|.
TGTGCCAGCAGCTTGGCCATAGCCGACGAGCAGTACTTC
CASSLAIADEQYF
>.|TRBJ1-6|TRBV27|TRBD1
TGTGCCAGCCCTGAAGGGACAGTTGGTTCACCCCTCCACTTT
CASPEGTVGSPLHF
>.|TRBJ1-2|TRBV11-2|.
TGTGCCAGCAGCTTAGATCCCCCAGGCACGAACTATGGCTACACCTTC
CASSLDPPGTNYGYTF
>.|TRBJ2-2|TRBV10-3|.
TGTGCCATCAGTGAAGGCAGGGTAGATACCGGGGAGCTGTTTTTT
CAISEGRVDTGELFF
>.|TRBJ1-3|TRBV15|.
TGTGCCACCAGCATCAGGGGCTCTGGAAACACCATATATTTT
CATSIRGSGNTIYF
>.|TRBJ2-7|TRBV28|TRBD1
TGTGCCAGCAGTTTCAGTTACAGGGGCTCCGAGCAGTACTTC
CASSFSYRGSEQYF
>.|TRBJ1-5|TRBV12-3/TRBV12-4|.
TGTGCCAGCAGTGGCGAGGGGGGTCAGCCCCAGCATTTT
CASSGEGGQPQHF
>.|TRBJ1-4|TRBV11-3|.
TGTGCCAGCAGCTTAGGGCGATCGCGCTCTAATGAAAAACTGTTTTTT
CASSLGRSRSNEKLFF
>.|TRBJ2-7|TRBV9|.
TGTGCCAGCAGCGCGCTACAGGGTTCCCACGAGCAGTACTTC
CASSALQGSHEQYF
>once|TRBJ2-4|TRBV2|.
TGTGCCAGCAGTCCTGACGTTCTAGCCAAAAACATTCAGTACTTC
CASSPDVLAKNIQYF
>.|TRBJ2-3|TRBV10-3|.
TGTGCCATCAGTGAAGGTGCGGGCTCGTTGTATTTT
CAISEGAGSLYF
>.|TRBJ2-3|TRBV7-9|TRBD2
TGTGCCAGCAGCTATCGCAAGCGGGAAGGCACAGATACGCAGTATTTT
CASSYRKREGTDTQYF
>.|TRBJ1-1|TRBV18|.
TGTGCCAGCTCACCACCGGCTCGGGCTGAAGCTTTCTTT
CASSPPARAEAFF
>.|TRBJ2-7|TRBV11-2|.
TGTGCCAGCAGCTTATCGGGGGAGCAGTACTTC
CASSLSGEQYF
>.|TRBJ2-1|TRBV6-6|TRBD2
TGTGCCAGCAGCCCGGGGACTAGCGGGAGGAATGAGCAGTTCTTC
CASSPGTSGRNEQFF
>.|TRBJ1-2|TRBV7-9|.
TGTGCCAGCAGCTTTTTCCAGCCTGGCTACACCTTC
CASSFFQPGYTF
>.|TRBJ2-1|TRBV2|TRBD1
TGTGCCAGCAGTGAGAACAGGGGGGACAATGAGCAGTTCTTC
CASSENRGDNEQFF
>.|TRBJ1-4|TRBV7-9|.
TGTGCCAGCAGCTTAGCATCTGGGTCTATGGGAAAACTGTTTTTT
CASSLASGSMGKLFF
>.|TRBJ2-3|TRBV5-1|TRBD2
TGCGCCAGCAGATCCAAGCTAGCGGACACTAGCACAGATACGCAGTATTTT
CASRSKLADTSTDTQYF
>.|TRBJ1-1|TRBV3-1/TRBV3-2|.
TGTGCCAGCAGCCATGCCACAGGAAACGGAGCTTTCTTT
CASSHATGNGAFF
>few|TRBJ1-1|TRBV11-2|.
TGTGCCAGCAGCTTTCAGAAGAACACTGAAGCTTTCTTT
CASSFQKNTEAFF
>.|TRBJ1-3|TRBV9|TRBD1
TGTGCCAGCAGCGCACAGGGGTCTGGAAACACCATATATTTT
CASSAQGSGNTIYF
>.|TRBJ2-7|TRBV6-2/TRBV6-3|.
TGTGCCAGCAGTTCGGGCGCGAGCTCCTACGAGCAGTACTTC
CASSSGASSYEQYF